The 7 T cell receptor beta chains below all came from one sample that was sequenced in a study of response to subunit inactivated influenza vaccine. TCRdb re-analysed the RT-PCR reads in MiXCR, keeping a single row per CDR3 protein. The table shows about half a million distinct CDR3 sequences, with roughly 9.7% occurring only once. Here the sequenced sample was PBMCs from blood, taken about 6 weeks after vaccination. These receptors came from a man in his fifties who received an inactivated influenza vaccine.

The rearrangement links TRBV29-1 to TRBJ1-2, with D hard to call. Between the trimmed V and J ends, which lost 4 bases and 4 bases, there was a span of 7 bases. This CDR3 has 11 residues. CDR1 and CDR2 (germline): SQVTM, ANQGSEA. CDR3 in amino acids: CSVGPSYGYTF. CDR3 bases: TGCAGCGTTGGGCCGAGCTATGGCTACACCTTC.

CDR3 amino acids: CASRSGLLTGIQPQHF. The CDR3 DNA sequence: TGTGCCAGCAGATCCGGTCTTTTGACAGGGATTCAGCCCCAGCATTTT. J is TRBJ1-5 and V is TRBV6-2 or TRBV6-3; the match to TRBD1 covers 7 bases. The germline gives CDR1 MNHEY, CDR2 SVGEGT. The CDR3 length is 16 residues. J was trimmed by 6 bases and V by 6 bases; bases with no gene match: 14.

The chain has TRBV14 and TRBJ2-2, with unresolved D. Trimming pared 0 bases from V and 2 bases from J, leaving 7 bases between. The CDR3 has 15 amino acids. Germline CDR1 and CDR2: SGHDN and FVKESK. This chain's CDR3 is CASSQELANTGELFF. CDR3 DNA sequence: TGTGCCAGCAGCCAAGAGCTCGCAAACACCGGGGAGCTGTTTTTT.

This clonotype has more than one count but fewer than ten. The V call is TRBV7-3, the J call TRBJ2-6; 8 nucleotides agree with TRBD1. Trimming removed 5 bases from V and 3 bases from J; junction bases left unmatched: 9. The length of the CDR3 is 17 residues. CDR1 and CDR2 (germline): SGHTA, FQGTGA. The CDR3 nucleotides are TGTGCCAGCAGCCAACGGACAGGGACCCGTGGGGCCAACGTCCTGACTTTC. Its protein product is CASSQRTGTRGANVLTF.

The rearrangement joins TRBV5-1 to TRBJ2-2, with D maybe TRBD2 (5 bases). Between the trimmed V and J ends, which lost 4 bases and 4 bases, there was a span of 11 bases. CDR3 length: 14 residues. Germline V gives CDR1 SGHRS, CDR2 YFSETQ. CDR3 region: CASSPTTSTGELFF. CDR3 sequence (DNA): TGCGCCAGCAGCCCCACCACTAGCACCGGGGAGCTGTTTTTT.

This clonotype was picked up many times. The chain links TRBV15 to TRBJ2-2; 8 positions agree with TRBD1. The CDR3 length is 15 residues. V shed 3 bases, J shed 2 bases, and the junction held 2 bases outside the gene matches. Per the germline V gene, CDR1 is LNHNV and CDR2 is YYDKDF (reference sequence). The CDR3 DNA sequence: TGTGCCACCAGCAGGACAGGGGTTAACACCGGGGAGCTGTTTTTT. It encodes CATSRTGVNTGELFF.

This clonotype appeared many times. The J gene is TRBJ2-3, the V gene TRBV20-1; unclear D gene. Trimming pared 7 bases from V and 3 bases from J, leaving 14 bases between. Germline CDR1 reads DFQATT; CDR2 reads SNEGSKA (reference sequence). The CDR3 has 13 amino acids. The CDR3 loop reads CSVYIPGTDTQYF. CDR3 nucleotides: TGCAGTGTCTATATCCCCGGGACAGATACGCAGTATTTT.